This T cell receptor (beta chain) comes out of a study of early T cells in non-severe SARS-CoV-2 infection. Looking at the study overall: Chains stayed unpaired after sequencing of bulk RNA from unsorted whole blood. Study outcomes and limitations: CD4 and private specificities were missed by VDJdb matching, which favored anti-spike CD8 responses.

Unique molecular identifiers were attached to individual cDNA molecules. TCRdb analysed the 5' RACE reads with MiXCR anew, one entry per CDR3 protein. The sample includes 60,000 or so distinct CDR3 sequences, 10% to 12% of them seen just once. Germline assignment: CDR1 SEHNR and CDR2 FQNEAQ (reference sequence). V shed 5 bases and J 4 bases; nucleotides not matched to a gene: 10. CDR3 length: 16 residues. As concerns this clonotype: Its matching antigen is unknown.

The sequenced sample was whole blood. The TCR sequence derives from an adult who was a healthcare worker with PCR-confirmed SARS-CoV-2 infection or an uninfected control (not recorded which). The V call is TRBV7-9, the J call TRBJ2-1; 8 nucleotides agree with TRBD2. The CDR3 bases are TGTGCCAGCAGCATCATAGCGGGGAACCTTTACAATGAGCAGTTCTTC. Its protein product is CASSIIAGNLYNEQFF.